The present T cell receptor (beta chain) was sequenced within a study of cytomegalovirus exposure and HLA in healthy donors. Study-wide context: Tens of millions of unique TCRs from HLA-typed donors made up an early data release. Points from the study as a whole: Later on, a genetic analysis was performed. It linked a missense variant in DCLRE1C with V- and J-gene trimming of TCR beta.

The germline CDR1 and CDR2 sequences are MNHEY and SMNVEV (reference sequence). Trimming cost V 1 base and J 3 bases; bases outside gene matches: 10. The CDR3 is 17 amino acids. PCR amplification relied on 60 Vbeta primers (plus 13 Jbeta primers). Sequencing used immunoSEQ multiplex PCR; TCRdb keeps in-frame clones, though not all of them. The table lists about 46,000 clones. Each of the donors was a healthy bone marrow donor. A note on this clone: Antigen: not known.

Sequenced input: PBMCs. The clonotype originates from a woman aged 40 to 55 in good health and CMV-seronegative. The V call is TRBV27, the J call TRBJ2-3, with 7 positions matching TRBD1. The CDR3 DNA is TGTGCCAGCAGTTTATACCCGACAGGGTCGAGTACAGATACGCAGTATTTT. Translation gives CASSLYPTGSSTDTQYF.